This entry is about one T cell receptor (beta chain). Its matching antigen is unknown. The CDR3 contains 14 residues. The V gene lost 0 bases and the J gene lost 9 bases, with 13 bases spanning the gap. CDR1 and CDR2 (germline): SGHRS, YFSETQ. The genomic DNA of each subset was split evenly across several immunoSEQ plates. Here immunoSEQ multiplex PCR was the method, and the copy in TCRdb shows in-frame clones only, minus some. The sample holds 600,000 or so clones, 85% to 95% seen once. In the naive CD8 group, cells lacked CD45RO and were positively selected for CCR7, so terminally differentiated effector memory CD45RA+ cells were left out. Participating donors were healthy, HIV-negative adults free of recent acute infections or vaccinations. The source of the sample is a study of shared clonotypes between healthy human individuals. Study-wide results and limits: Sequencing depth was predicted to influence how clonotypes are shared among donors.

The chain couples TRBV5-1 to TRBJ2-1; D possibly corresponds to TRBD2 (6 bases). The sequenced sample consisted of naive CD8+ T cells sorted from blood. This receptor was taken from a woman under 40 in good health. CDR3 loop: CASSLVGGVAEQFF. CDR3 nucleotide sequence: TGCGCCAGCAGCTTGGTTGGAGGGGTAGCTGAGCAGTTCTTC.